This passage covers 8 T cell receptor beta chains from one sample sequenced in a study of blood T cell repertoires in COVID-19. The protocol was immunoSEQ multiplex PCR, while the TCRdb copy is restricted to in-frame clones and leaves out a portion. The data show about 270,000 clones, with 88% seen just once and about 3% held by the top ten. The sample consisted of PBMCs or T cells enriched from blood (not recorded which). All receptors come from a woman between 45 and 65 years old who had recovered from COVID-19.

This clone was seen once. The chain couples TRBV15 to TRBJ1-3, with TRBD1 as a possible D gene (6 bases). The V and J ends lost 0 bases and 3 bases respectively, with 9 bases between them. CDR3 length equals 15 residues. CDR1 is LNHNV, CDR2 YYDKDF, per germline (reference sequence). The CDR3 protein is CATSREGGYGNTIYF. For the CDR3, the DNA is TGTGCCACCAGCAGAGAAGGGGGATATGGAAACACCATATATTTT.

The chain uses TRBV30 and TRBJ2-7; D might be TRBD2 (5 bases). Per the germline V gene, CDR1 is GTSNPN and CDR2 is SVGIG (reference sequence). The CDR3 loop spans 13 amino acids. V was shortened by 0 bases and J by 1 base, with 7 bases between the two germline ends. CDR3 residues: CAWSVRGSYEQYF. CDR3 DNA: TGTGCCTGGAGTGTTCGGGGTTCCTACGAGCAGTACTTC.

The V and J genes are TRBV15 and TRBJ2-2; D possibly corresponds to TRBD2 (5 bases). Trimming took 3 bases from V and 5 from J, leaving 16 bases between them. The CDR3 is 16 amino acids. Per germline, CDR1 LNHNV and CDR2 YYDKDF (reference sequence). The CDR3 protein is CATSRGDFTGTGELFF. CDR3 nucleotides: TGTGCCACCAGCAGGGGAGACTTTACCGGGACCGGGGAGCTGTTTTTT.

This chain uses TRBV30 with TRBJ2-7; D might be TRBD1 (5 bases). The germline gives CDR1 GTSNPN, CDR2 SVGIG (reference sequence). The length of the CDR3 is 15 residues. Trimming removed 0 bases at V and 0 bases at J, with 12 bases between. In DNA form, the CDR3 reads TGTGCCTGGAGTGTTGGACATACGAGCTCCTACGAGCAGTACTTC. Its protein is CAWSVGHTSSYEQYF.

The chain recombines TRBV27 with TRBJ2-1; maybe TRBD1 (6 bases). The V gene's germline CDR1 is MNHEY and CDR2 SMNVEV (reference sequence). The germline V and J ends were trimmed by 7 bases and 2 bases, with 15 bases remaining between them. The CDR3 has 15 residues. The CDR3 region is CASILDRHPYNEQFF. The CDR3 nucleotides read TGTGCCAGCATCCTAGACAGGCACCCCTACAATGAGCAGTTCTTC.

J is TRBJ1-1 and V is TRBV29-1; 7 bases line up with TRBD1. Losses at the gene ends were 7 bases for V and 4 bases for J; bases not matched to a gene: 9. The CDR3 is made up of 13 amino acids. Germline V lookup: CDR1 SQVTM, CDR2 ANQGSEA. The CDR3 DNA is TGCAGCGCCTCGTTGGCAGGGGGCACTGAAGCTTTCTTT. It is translated as CSASLAGGTEAFF. The whole variable domain, remainder taken from reference TRBV29-1 and TRBJ1-1, is SAVISQKPSRDICQRGTSLTIQCQVDSQVTMMFWYRQQPGQSLTLIATANQGSEATYESGFVIDKFPISRPNLTFSTLTVSNMSPEDSSIYLCSASLAGGTEAFFGQGTRLTVV.

The V call is TRBV15, the J call TRBJ1-6, with 7 bases aligning to TRBD1. CDR1 and CDR2 (germline): LNHNV, YYDKDF (reference sequence). Germline trimming cut 0 bases from V and 8 bases from J; bases unmatched to any gene: 1. The CDR3 sequence is 14 residues long. The CDR3 DNA sequence: TGTGCCACCAGCAGAGACAGGGGGGATTCACCCCTCCACTTT. This sequence encodes CATSRDRGDSPLHF.

The chain joins TRBV6-5 to TRBJ2-7; 8 bases line up with TRBD2. The CDR3 is made up of 15 amino acids. V was pared by 4 bases and J by 6 bases, with 11 bases of the junction left unmatched. Germline CDR1 MNHEY, CDR2 SVGAGI. The CDR3 loop is CASSSPGLGSSEQYF. In DNA, the CDR3 is TGTGCCAGCAGTTCCCCGGGACTAGGGAGTAGCGAGCAGTACTTC.